This T cell receptor (beta chain) was obtained from a study of T cell changes during pregnancy in multiple sclerosis. This CDR3 contains 16 residues. Germline assignment: CDR1 SGHNT and CDR2 YYREEE (reference sequence). With 4 bases removed from V and 3 bases from J, the gap between germline ends came to 20 bases. This clone appeared once. Profiled with immunoSEQ multiplex PCR; TCRdb holds only in-frame clones, not every one. This table has 25,000 to 30,000 clones, around nine tenths appearing once. The rearrangement uses TRBV5-4 and TRBJ2-7; a weak D match, TRBD2 (7 bases). This sequence originates from a female donor with multiple sclerosis, enrolled in a pregnancy study. Material: CD4+ T cells from peripheral blood mononuclear cells, obtained in the first trimester of pregnancy. This CDR3 is CASSASAGAHYYEQYF. As DNA, the CDR3 is TGTGCCAGCAGCGCATCGGCGGGGGCGCATTACTACGAGCAGTACTTC. Supplemented by reference TRBV5-4 and TRBJ2-7, the full variable domain reads ETGVTQSPTHLIKTRGQQVTLRCSSQSGHNTVSWYQQALGQGPQFIFQYYREEENGRGNFPPRFSGLQFPNYSSELNVNALELDDSALYLCASSASAGAHYYEQYFGPGTRLTVT.